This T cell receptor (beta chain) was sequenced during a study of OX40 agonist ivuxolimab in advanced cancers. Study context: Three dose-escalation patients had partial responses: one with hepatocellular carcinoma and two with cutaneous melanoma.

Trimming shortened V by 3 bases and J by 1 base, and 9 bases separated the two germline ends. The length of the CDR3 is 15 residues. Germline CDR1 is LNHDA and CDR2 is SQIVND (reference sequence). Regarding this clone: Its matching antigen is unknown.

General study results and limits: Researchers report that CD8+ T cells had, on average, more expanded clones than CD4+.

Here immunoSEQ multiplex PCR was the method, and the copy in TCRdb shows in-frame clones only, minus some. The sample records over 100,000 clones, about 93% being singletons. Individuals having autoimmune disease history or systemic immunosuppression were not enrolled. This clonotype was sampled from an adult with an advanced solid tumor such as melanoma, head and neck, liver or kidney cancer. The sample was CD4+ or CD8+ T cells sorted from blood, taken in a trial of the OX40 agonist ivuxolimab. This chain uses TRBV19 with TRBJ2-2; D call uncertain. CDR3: CASSISSQNTGELFF. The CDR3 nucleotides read TGTGCCAGTAGTATTTCCAGCCAGAACACCGGGGAGCTGTTTTTT.